Listed below are T cell receptor beta chains from one sample, sequenced in a study of T cells in Graves' hyperthyroidism and ophthalmopathy. One entry per CDR3 protein results from TCRdb running MiXCR on the multiplex PCR reads. The sample consists of about 210,000 distinct CDR3 sequences, 15% to 20% of them appearing once. The sequenced material came from blood. The receptors derive from a man in his fifties with Graves' hyperthyroidism. The CDR3 runs from the conserved cysteine through the conserved F or W. D genes are given only for firm matches. Clone size is not always given. Where it is, it says once, few, many or a class for expanded clones.

len: 14; j_gene: TRBJ2-5; d_gene: TRBD1; abundance: few; v_gene: TRBV20-1; CDR3aa: CSAFAGQGEETQYF; CDR3nt: TGCAGTGCTTTTGCGGGACAGGGGGAGGAGACCCAGTACTTC
len: 15; j_gene: TRBJ2-2; d_gene: -; abundance: few; v_gene: TRBV24-1; CDR3aa: CATSDFRGYVGELFF; CDR3nt: TGTGCCACCAGTGATTTTAGGGGATATGTCGGGGAGCTGTTTTTT
len: 15; j_gene: TRBJ2-7; d_gene: TRBD2; abundance: many; v_gene: TRBV28; CDR3aa: CASSLAAGGPYEQYF; CDR3nt: TGTGCCAGCAGTTTAGCGGCGGGGGGCCCCTACGAGCAGTACTTC
len: 14; j_gene: TRBJ1-2; d_gene: -; abundance: many; v_gene: TRBV28; CDR3aa: CASSLGGLDYGYTF; CDR3nt: TGTGCCAGCAGTTTAGGCGGTCTGGACTATGGCTACACCTTC
len: 18; j_gene: TRBJ2-5; d_gene: TRBD2; abundance: few; v_gene: TRBV4-1; CDR3aa: CASSRLVLGLAGQETQYF; CDR3nt: TGCGCCAGCAGCCGCCTGGTTTTAGGACTAGCGGGTCAAGAGACCCAGTACTTC
len: 12; j_gene: TRBJ2-3; d_gene: -; abundance: many; v_gene: TRBV7-3; CDR3aa: CASSSASDTQYF; CDR3nt: TGTGCCAGCAGCTCAGCCTCGGATACGCAGTATTTT
len: 14; j_gene: TRBJ1-5; d_gene: -; abundance: -; v_gene: TRBV11-1; CDR3aa: CASISRGFWQPQHF; CDR3nt: TGTGCCAGCATCAGTCGCGGTTTTTGGCAGCCCCAGCATTTT
len: 14; j_gene: TRBJ2-1; d_gene: -; abundance: many; v_gene: TRBV11-3; CDR3aa: CAIQGGASYNEQFF; CDR3nt: TGTGCCATCCAGGGGGGGGCTTCCTACAATGAGCAGTTCTTC
len: 15; j_gene: TRBJ1-4; d_gene: TRBD1; abundance: -; v_gene: TRBV28; CDR3aa: CASRTSGTVGEKLFF; CDR3nt: TGTGCCAGCAGAACATCCGGGACAGTGGGTGAAAAACTGTTTTTT
len: 14; j_gene: TRBJ2-1; d_gene: -; abundance: many; v_gene: TRBV11-2; CDR3aa: CASSLDPSYNEQFF; CDR3nt: TGTGCCAGCAGCTTAGATCCGAGCTACAATGAGCAGTTCTTC
len: 14; j_gene: TRBJ2-1; d_gene: TRBD2; abundance: -; v_gene: TRBV6-2/TRBV6-3; CDR3aa: CASSYYSGSNEQFF; CDR3nt: TGTGCCAGCAGTTATTATAGCGGGAGCAATGAGCAGTTCTTC
len: 14; j_gene: TRBJ2-7; d_gene: TRBD2; abundance: many; v_gene: TRBV20-1; CDR3aa: CSAPGLAGNYEQYF; CDR3nt: TGCAGTGCCCCCGGACTAGCGGGCAACTACGAGCAGTACTTC
len: 15; j_gene: TRBJ2-3; d_gene: TRBD2; abundance: -; v_gene: TRBV20-1; CDR3aa: CSAISAGGFTDTQYF; CDR3nt: TGCAGTGCTATTTCTGCGGGAGGATTCACAGATACGCAGTATTTT
len: 18; j_gene: TRBJ2-7; d_gene: TRBD2; abundance: many; v_gene: TRBV7-8; CDR3aa: CASSGPGLAGGPLLEQYF; CDR3nt: TGTGCCAGCAGCGGACCGGGACTAGCGGGAGGACCATTACTGGAGCAGTACTTC
len: 15; j_gene: TRBJ2-1; d_gene: -; abundance: many; v_gene: TRBV15; CDR3aa: CATSRDISRDNEQFF; CDR3nt: TGTGCCACCAGCAGAGATATAAGCAGGGACAATGAGCAGTTCTTC
len: 12; j_gene: TRBJ2-7; d_gene: -; abundance: once; v_gene: TRBV6-1; CDR3aa: CAGSPTLDEQYF; CDR3nt: TGTGCCGGCAGCCCTACGCTTGACGAGCAGTACTTC
len: 16; j_gene: TRBJ2-1; d_gene: TRBD2; abundance: few; v_gene: TRBV7-3; CDR3aa: CASSPQTSGTYNEQFF; CDR3nt: TGTGCCAGCAGCCCGCAGACTAGCGGGACCTACAATGAGCAGTTCTTC
len: 17; j_gene: TRBJ1-2; d_gene: -; abundance: many; v_gene: TRBV5-5; CDR3aa: CASSLVGGALANYGYTF; CDR3nt: TGTGCCAGCAGCTTGGTTGGAGGTGCCTTAGCTAACTATGGCTACACCTTC
len: 16; j_gene: TRBJ1-1; d_gene: TRBD1; abundance: few; v_gene: TRBV28; CDR3aa: CASSTYRGLANTEAFF; CDR3nt: TGTGCCAGCAGCACCTACAGGGGACTCGCGAACACTGAAGCTTTCTTT
len: 14; j_gene: TRBJ2-1; d_gene: -; abundance: many; v_gene: TRBV7-3; CDR3aa: CASSQGRRYNEQFF; CDR3nt: TGTGCCAGCAGCCAGGGACGCCGATACAATGAGCAGTTCTTC
len: 13; j_gene: TRBJ1-1; d_gene: -; abundance: many; v_gene: TRBV27; CDR3aa: CASSFRAWAEAFF; CDR3nt: TGTGCCAGCAGTTTCAGGGCTTGGGCTGAAGCTTTCTTT
len: 16; j_gene: TRBJ1-5; d_gene: -; abundance: few; v_gene: TRBV20-1; CDR3aa: CSARDWRQLSNQPQHF; CDR3nt: TGCAGTGCTAGAGATTGGAGACAACTGAGCAATCAGCCCCAGCATTTT
len: 15; j_gene: TRBJ1-2; d_gene: TRBD1; abundance: -; v_gene: TRBV28; CDR3aa: CASSFWDRVRYGYTF; CDR3nt: TGTGCCAGCAGTTTTTGGGACAGGGTACGGTATGGCTACACCTTC
len: 11; j_gene: TRBJ1-2; d_gene: -; abundance: many; v_gene: TRBV20-1; CDR3aa: CSAIEGEGYTF; CDR3nt: TGCAGTGCTATTGAAGGGGAAGGCTACACCTTC
len: 16; j_gene: TRBJ1-5; d_gene: TRBD1; abundance: many; v_gene: TRBV28; CDR3aa: CASSMDREDSNQPQHF; CDR3nt: TGTGCCAGCAGTATGGACAGGGAGGACAGCAATCAGCCCCAGCATTTT
len: 15; j_gene: TRBJ2-7; d_gene: -; abundance: many; v_gene: TRBV12-5; CDR3aa: CASGSTGQGPYEQYF; CDR3nt: TGTGCTAGTGGCTCAACCGGGCAGGGCCCCTACGAGCAGTACTTC
len: 19; j_gene: TRBJ2-2; d_gene: TRBD2; abundance: few; v_gene: TRBV28; CDR3aa: CASSSYPLTSGRSTGELFF; CDR3nt: TGTGCCAGCAGTTCATACCCCCTTACTAGCGGGAGAAGCACCGGGGAGCTGTTTTTT
len: 15; j_gene: TRBJ2-3; d_gene: -; abundance: few; v_gene: TRBV20-1; CDR3aa: CSAQTTRSITDTQYF; CDR3nt: TGCAGTGCTCAAACTACCCGGTCGATCACAGATACGCAGTATTTT
len: 15; j_gene: TRBJ2-3; d_gene: -; abundance: many; v_gene: TRBV5-1; CDR3aa: CASSLAGASTDTQYF; CDR3nt: TGCGCCAGCAGCTTGGCCGGGGCTAGCACAGATACGCAGTATTTT
len: 17; j_gene: TRBJ2-3; d_gene: TRBD2; abundance: few; v_gene: TRBV4-1; CDR3aa: CASSQGLAGPPGDTQYF; CDR3nt: TGCGCCAGCAGCCAAGGACTAGCGGGACCTCCCGGGGATACGCAGTATTTT
len: 12; j_gene: TRBJ2-3; d_gene: -; abundance: many; v_gene: TRBV6-2/TRBV6-3; CDR3aa: CASSYSRDTQYF; CDR3nt: TGTGCCAGCAGTTACTCAAGAGATACGCAGTATTTT
len: 12; j_gene: TRBJ1-1; d_gene: -; abundance: few; v_gene: TRBV3-1; CDR3aa: CASSQGRTGAFF; CDR3nt: TGTGCCAGCAGCCAAGGTCGTACAGGGGCTTTCTTT
len: 12; j_gene: TRBJ1-5; d_gene: -; abundance: many; v_gene: TRBV2; CDR3aa: CASRDRRRPQHF; CDR3nt: TGTGCCAGCAGGGACAGAAGACGGCCCCAGCATTTT
len: 16; j_gene: TRBJ1-3; d_gene: -; abundance: few; v_gene: TRBV12-3/TRBV12-4; CDR3aa: CASSLRDAASGNTIYF; CDR3nt: TGTGCCAGCAGTCTCCGGGACGCGGCCTCTGGAAACACCATATATTTT